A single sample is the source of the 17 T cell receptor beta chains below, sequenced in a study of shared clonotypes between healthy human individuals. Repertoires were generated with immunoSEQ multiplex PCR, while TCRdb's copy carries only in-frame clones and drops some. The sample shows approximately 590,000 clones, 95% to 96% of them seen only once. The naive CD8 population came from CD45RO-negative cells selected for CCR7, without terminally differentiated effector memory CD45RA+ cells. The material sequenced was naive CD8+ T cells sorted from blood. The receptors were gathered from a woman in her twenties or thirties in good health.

The DNA for the CDR3 is TGCAGCGTCTCGGTGCCCGGGACAGGGGACTATGGCTACACCTTC. This encodes CSVSVPGTGDYGYTF. V and J are TRBV29-1 and TRBJ1-2, with TRBD1 identical over 10 bases. CDR1 is SQVTM, CDR2 ANQGSEA, per germline. V was pared by 6 bases and J by 3 bases, with 10 bases of the junction left unmatched. The CDR3 runs 15 residues.

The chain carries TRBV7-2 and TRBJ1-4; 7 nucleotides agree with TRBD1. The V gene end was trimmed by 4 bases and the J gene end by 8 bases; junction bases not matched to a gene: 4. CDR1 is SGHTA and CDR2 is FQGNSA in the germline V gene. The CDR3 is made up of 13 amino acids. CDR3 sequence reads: CASSYDREEKLFF. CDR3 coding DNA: TGTGCCAGCAGCTACGACAGGGAGGAAAAACTGTTTTTT.

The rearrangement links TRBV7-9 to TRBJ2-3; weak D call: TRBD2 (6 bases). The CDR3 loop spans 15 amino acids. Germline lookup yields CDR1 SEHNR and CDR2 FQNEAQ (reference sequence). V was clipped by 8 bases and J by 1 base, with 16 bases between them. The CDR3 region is CASGGTGGRTDTQYF. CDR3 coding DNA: TGTGCCAGCGGAGGGACTGGAGGGCGCACAGATACGCAGTATTTT.

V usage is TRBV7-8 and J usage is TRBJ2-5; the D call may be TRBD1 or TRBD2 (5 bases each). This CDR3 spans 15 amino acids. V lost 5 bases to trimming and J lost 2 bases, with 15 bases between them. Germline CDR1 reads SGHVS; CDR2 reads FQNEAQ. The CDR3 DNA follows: TGTGCCAGCAGCGTAGGGACGGAGAATCAAGAGACCCAGTACTTC. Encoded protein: CASSVGTENQETQYF. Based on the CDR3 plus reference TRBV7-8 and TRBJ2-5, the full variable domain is GAGVSQSPRYKVAKRGQDVALRCDPISGHVSLFWYQQALGQGPEFLTYFQNEAQLDKSGLPSDRFFAERPEGSVSTLKIQRTQQEDSAVYLCASSVGTENQETQYFGPGTRLLVL.

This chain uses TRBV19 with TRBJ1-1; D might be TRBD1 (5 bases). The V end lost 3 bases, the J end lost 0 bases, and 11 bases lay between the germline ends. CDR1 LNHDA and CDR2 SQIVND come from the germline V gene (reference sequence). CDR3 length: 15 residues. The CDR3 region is CASSIQGGLNTEAFF. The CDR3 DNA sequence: TGTGCCAGTAGTATCCAGGGAGGGTTGAACACTGAAGCTTTCTTT. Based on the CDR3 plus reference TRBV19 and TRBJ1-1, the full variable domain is DGGITQSPKYLFRKEGQNVTLSCEQNLNHDAMYWYRQDPGQGLRLIYYSQIVNDFQKGDIAEGYSVSREKKESFPLTVTSAQKNPTAFYLCASSIQGGLNTEAFFGQGTRLTVV.

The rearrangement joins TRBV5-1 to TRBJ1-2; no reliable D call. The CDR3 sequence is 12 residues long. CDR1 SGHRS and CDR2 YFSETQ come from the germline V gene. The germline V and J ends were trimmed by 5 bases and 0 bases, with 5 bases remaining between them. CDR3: CASSGANYGYTF. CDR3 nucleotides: TGCGCCAGCAGTGGGGCTAACTATGGCTACACCTTC.

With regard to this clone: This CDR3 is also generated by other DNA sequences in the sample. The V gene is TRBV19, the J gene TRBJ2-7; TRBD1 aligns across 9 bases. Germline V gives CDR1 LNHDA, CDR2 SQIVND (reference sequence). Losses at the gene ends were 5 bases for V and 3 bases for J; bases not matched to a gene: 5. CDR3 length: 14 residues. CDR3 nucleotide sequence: TGTGCCAGTAGTCCTGGGACAGGGAGCTACGAGCAGTACTTC. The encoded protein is CASSPGTGSYEQYF.

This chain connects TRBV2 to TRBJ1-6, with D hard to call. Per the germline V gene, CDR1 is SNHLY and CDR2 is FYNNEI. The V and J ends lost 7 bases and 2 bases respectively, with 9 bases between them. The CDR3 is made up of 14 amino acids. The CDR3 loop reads CASTLTPYNSPLHF. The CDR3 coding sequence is TGTGCCAGCACTCTGACACCCTATAATTCACCCCTCCACTTT.

The CDR3 sequence is CASSLEGFGETQYF. Written as DNA, the CDR3 is TGTGCCAGCAGCTTAGAGGGGTTCGGGGAGACCCAGTACTTC. The V gene is TRBV7-9, the J gene TRBJ2-5; D perhaps matches TRBD1 (5 bases). The CDR3 runs to 14 residues. The V gene lost 1 base and the J gene lost 5 bases, with 11 bases spanning the gap. In germline, CDR1 is SEHNR, CDR2 FQNEAQ (reference sequence).

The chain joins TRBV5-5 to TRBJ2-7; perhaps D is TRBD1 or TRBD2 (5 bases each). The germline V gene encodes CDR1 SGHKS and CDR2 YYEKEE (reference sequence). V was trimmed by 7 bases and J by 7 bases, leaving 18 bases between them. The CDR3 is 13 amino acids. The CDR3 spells CASSFTGAGEQYF. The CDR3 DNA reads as TGTGCCAGCTCGTTCACCGGGGCCGGTGAGCAGTACTTC.

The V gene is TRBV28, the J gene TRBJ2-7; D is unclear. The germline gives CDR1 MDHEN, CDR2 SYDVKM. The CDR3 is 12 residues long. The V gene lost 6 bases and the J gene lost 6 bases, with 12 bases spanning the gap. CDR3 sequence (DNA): TGTGCCAGCAGCCTTGGAGTCACCGAGCAGTACTTC. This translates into CASSLGVTEQYF.

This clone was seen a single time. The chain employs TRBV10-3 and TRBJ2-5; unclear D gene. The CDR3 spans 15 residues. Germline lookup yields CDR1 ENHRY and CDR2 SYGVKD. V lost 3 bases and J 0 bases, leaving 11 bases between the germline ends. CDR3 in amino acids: CAISEAKPYQETQYF. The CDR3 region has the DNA TGTGCCATCAGTGAAGCGAAACCGTACCAAGAGACCCAGTACTTC.

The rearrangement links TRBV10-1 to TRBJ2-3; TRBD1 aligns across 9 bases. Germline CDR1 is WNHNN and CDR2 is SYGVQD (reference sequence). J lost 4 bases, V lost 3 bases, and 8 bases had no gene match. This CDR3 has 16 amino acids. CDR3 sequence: CASSELRDRAPDTQYF. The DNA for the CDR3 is TGCGCCAGCAGTGAACTCCGGGACAGGGCTCCAGATACGCAGTATTTT.

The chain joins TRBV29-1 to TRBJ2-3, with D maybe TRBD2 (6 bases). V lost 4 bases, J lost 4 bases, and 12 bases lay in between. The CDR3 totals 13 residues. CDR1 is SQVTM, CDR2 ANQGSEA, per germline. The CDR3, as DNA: TGCAGCGTTGTGGGCGGGATCGCAGATACGCAGTATTTT. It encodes CSVVGGIADTQYF.

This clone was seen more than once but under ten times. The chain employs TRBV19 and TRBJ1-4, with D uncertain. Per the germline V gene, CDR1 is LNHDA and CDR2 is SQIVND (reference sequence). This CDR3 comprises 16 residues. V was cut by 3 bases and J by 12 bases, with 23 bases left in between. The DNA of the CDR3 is TGTGCCAGTAGTATCGTGGACCGGTTACCCGTGGAGGAACTGTTTTTT. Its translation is CASSIVDRLPVEELFF.

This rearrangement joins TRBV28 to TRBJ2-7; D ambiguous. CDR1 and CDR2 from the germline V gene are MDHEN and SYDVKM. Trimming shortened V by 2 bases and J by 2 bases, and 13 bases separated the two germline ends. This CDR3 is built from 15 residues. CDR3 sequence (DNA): TGTGCCAGCAGTTTACTGAGCGTGGGCGCCTACGAGCAGTACTTC. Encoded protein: CASSLLSVGAYEQYF.

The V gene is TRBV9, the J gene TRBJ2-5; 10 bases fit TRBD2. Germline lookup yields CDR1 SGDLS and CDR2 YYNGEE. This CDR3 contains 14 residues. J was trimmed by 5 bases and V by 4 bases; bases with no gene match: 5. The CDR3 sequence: CASSPWTSGETQYF. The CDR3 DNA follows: TGTGCCAGCAGCCCCTGGACTAGCGGTGAGACCCAGTACTTC.